Below, 21 T cell receptor beta chains from the same sample are listed, as sequenced in a study of blood T cell repertoires in COVID-19. TCRdb keeps only in-frame clones here, not all; method: immunoSEQ multiplex PCR. The data hold 95,000 to 110,000 clones, with 75% to 95% observed a single time. Sequencing input: peripheral blood. The receptors derive from a woman aged 25 to 45 with acute or convalescent COVID-19.

The rearrangement uses TRBV19 and TRBJ1-1; D is undetermined. V was pared by 3 bases and J by 1 base, with 6 bases between. The CDR3 extends over 13 amino acids. CDR1 is LNHDA, CDR2 SQIVND, per germline (reference sequence). The CDR3 loop reads CASSMRGNTEAFF. CDR3 DNA: TGTGCCAGTAGTATGCGGGGGAACACTGAAGCTTTCTTT.

J is TRBJ2-7 and V is TRBV29-1; TRBD2 is a possible D gene (7 bases). This CDR3 contains 14 residues. V was pared by 2 bases and J by 7 bases, with 18 bases between. Per germline, CDR1 SQVTM and CDR2 ANQGSEA. The CDR3 is CSVEFLGGAREQYF. CDR3 nucleotides: TGCAGCGTTGAATTCCTTGGGGGGGCCAGGGAGCAGTACTTC.

Regarding this clone: The germline gene is not matched at one end of the junction; a read error may be the cause. The chain recombines TRBV7-2 with TRBJ2-3; 10 bases agree with TRBD2. Per germline, CDR1 SGHTA and CDR2 FQGNSA. The CDR3 runs to 16 residues. CDR3 sequence reads: CASSLASGRTADTQYF. CDR3 DNA: TGTGCCAGCAGTTTAGCTAGCGGGAGAACAGCAGATACGCAGTATTTT.

This chain connects TRBV19 to TRBJ2-5, with 12 positions matching TRBD2. V shed 5 bases, J shed 4 bases, and the junction held 8 bases outside the gene matches. This CDR3 is 16 amino acids long. Germline V gene sequence: CDR1 LNHDA, CDR2 SQIVND (reference sequence). Here the CDR3 reads CASSSQLAGGLETQYF. CDR3 in DNA: TGTGCCAGTAGTTCACAACTAGCGGGGGGATTAGAGACCCAGTACTTC. The whole variable domain, filled in from reference TRBV19 and TRBJ2-5, reads DGGITQSPKYLFRKEGQNVTLSCEQNLNHDAMYWYRQDPGQGLRLIYYSQIVNDFQKGDIAEGYSVSREKKESFPLTVTSAQKNPTAFYLCASSSQLAGGLETQYFGPGTRLLVL.

The chain uses TRBV6-5 and TRBJ2-1; 7 bases match TRBD1. The germline CDR1 and CDR2 sequences are MNHEY and SVGAGI. V gave up 0 bases and J gave up 3 bases; unmatched junction bases: 5. This CDR3 region has 16 residues. The CDR3 DNA reads TGTGCCAGCAGTTACTCGAGGCAGGGGGTCTACAATGAGCAGTTCTTC. It translates to CASSYSRQGVYNEQFF.

The chain has TRBV28 and TRBJ2-1; 7 bases match TRBD2. The CDR3 spans 16 residues. V lost 1 base and J lost 8; bases outside the gene matches: 11. Per germline, CDR1 MDHEN and CDR2 SYDVKM. The CDR3 nucleotides read TGTGCCAGCAGTTTATTGGGGCTAGCGGAGCGTTATGAGCAGTTCTTC. It encodes CASSLLGLAERYEQFF.

This clone was counted a single time. The CDR3 coding sequence is TGTGCCTGGAGTGTGACAGGGTGGCGGGCTTTCTTT. It encodes CAWSVTGWRAFF. This sequence joins TRBV30 and TRBJ1-1; 7 bases fit TRBD1. Trimming at V came to 0 bases and at J to 11 bases, leaving 6 bases not matched to a gene. Looked up from germline, CDR1 is GTSNPN and CDR2 is SVGIG (reference sequence). The CDR3 spans 12 residues.

This chain links TRBV15 with TRBJ2-3, with 8 bases that match TRBD1. The CDR3 loop spans 17 amino acids. V lost 5 bases to trimming and J lost 1 base; unmatched junction nucleotides: 11. Looked up from germline, CDR1 is LNHNV and CDR2 is YYDKDF (reference sequence). The CDR3 region has the DNA TGTGCCACCAGCTCCCGAGACAGGGGTTTTCGCACAGATACGCAGTATTTT. This gives the protein CATSSRDRGFRTDTQYF.

The chain uses TRBV29-1 and TRBJ1-2; no definite D call. CDR3 size: 11 residues. Germline V gene lookup returns CDR1 SQVTM and CDR2 ANQGSEA. The V gene lost 2 bases and the J gene lost 6 bases, with 7 bases spanning the gap. The CDR3 DNA sequence: TGCAGCGTTGAACGGGTTAATGGCTACACCTTC. As protein: CSVERVNGYTF.

The V and J genes are TRBV3-1 (or the pseudogene TRBV3-2) and TRBJ1-1; possible D gene TRBD1, 6 bases. Germline CDR1 is LGHDT and CDR2 is YNNKEL (reference sequence). Trimming stripped 1 base from V and 2 bases from J, with 8 bases between. This CDR3 has 14 amino acids. The CDR3 sequence: CASSQGTANTEAFF. The DNA for the CDR3 is TGTGCCAGCAGCCAAGGGACAGCCAACACTGAAGCTTTCTTT.

This clone was detected only once. V and J are TRBV28 and TRBJ1-1, with D possibly being TRBD1 (5 bases). The V and J ends lost 7 bases and 1 base respectively, with 13 bases between them. Germline V gene data show CDR1 as MDHEN and CDR2 as SYDVKM. There are 14 residues in the CDR3. This CDR3 reads CASTPGIRNTEAFF. The DNA of the CDR3 is TGTGCCAGCACGCCAGGGATCAGGAACACTGAAGCTTTCTTT.

The chain uses TRBV10-3 and TRBJ2-1; 9 bases map to TRBD1. V shed 4 bases and J 8 bases; nucleotides not matched to a gene: 6. CDR3 length: 14 amino acids. CDR1 ENHRY and CDR2 SYGVKD come from the germline V gene. The CDR3 spells CAISGIQGADEQFF. The CDR3 coding sequence is TGTGCCATCAGTGGCATACAGGGGGCCGATGAGCAGTTCTTC.

V gene TRBV7-7 combines with J gene TRBJ2-5, with TRBD2 as a possible D gene (7 bases). Germline V gene data show CDR1 as SSHAT and CDR2 as FNYEAQ (reference sequence). This CDR3 has 13 amino acids. With 5 bases removed from V and 5 bases from J, the gap between germline ends came to 12 bases. The CDR3 DNA is TGTGCCAGCAGCGATCGGGGGGCGGAGACCCAGTACTTC. It codes for CASSDRGAETQYF. Together with reference TRBV7-7 and TRBJ2-5, the CDR3 gives the full variable domain: GAGVSQSPRYKVTKRGQDVTLRCDPISSHATLYWYQQALGQGPEFLTYFNYEAQPDKSGLPSDRFSAERPEGSISTLTIQRTEQRDSAMYRCASSDRGAETQYFGPGTRLLVL.

This chain links TRBV2 with TRBJ1-2; possibly TRBD1 for D (5 bases). CDR3 length: 15 residues. V lost 4 bases and J 2 bases, leaving 14 bases between the germline ends. Germline CDR1 is SNHLY and CDR2 is FYNNEI. The CDR3 nucleotides read TGTGCCAGCAGTGTAGCGATCAGGGTGAACTATGGCTACACCTTC. It yields the protein CASSVAIRVNYGYTF.

The genes are TRBV6-5 and TRBJ1-4, with D possibly being TRBD1 (5 bases). V lost 0 bases to trimming and J lost 7 bases, with 12 bases between them. The CDR3 has 15 residues. CDR1 MNHEY and CDR2 SVGAGI come from the germline V gene. In DNA form, the CDR3 reads TGTGCCAGCAGTTACTCGCGGGGAAGGGGTGAAAAACTGTTTTTT. Translation gives CASSYSRGRGEKLFF.

The chain couples TRBV6-5 to TRBJ2-7; D remains unclear. This CDR3 spans 16 amino acids. V was shortened by 1 base and J by 2 bases, with 15 bases between the two germline ends. Germline V gene data show CDR1 as MNHEY and CDR2 as SVGAGI. This CDR3 is CASSYFRISPTYEQYF. In DNA, the CDR3 is TGTGCCAGCAGTTACTTCAGGATTAGTCCGACCTACGAGCAGTACTTC.

This clone showed up just a few times. The rearrangement uses TRBV21-1 and TRBJ2-3; the table names TRBD2, a call not compared with the DNA. TRBV21-1 is a pseudogene segment. The CDR3 runs to 16 residues. CDR3 coding DNA: TGTGCCAGCACCCCGGGGGGGGGAACTAGCACAGATACGCAGTATTTT. Translated, it gives CASTPGGGTSTDTQYF.

The V gene is TRBV6-6, the J gene TRBJ1-5, with TRBD1 matching 12 bases. The CDR3 is 17 residues long. Germline V gene sequence: CDR1 MNHNY, CDR2 SVGAGI (reference sequence). The V gene end was trimmed by 5 bases and the J gene end by 3 bases; junction bases not matched to a gene: 8. The CDR3 region is CASSPPGTGGTNQPQHF. The CDR3 bases are TGTGCCAGCAGTCCCCCCGGGACAGGGGGCACCAATCAGCCCCAGCATTTT.

J is TRBJ1-6 and V is TRBV6-5, with 8 bases that match TRBD1. V shed 11 bases and J 9 bases; nucleotides not matched to a gene: 9. Per the germline V gene, CDR1 is MNHEY and CDR2 is SVGAGI. The CDR3 runs to 13 residues. Written as DNA, the CDR3 is TGTGCCGCTCAGGGGGGGACAGGTTCACCCCTCCACTTT. Translating it yields CAAQGGTGSPLHF.

As for this clone: Sequence at one end of the junction differs from germline and may be a read error. The chain uses TRBV7-2 and TRBJ2-7, with 7 bases identical to TRBD2. This CDR3 region has 13 residues. CDR1 is SGHTA, CDR2 FQGNSA, per germline. CDR3 sequence (DNA): TGTGCCAGCAGCTTAGCGGGAGGGGTCGAGCAGTACTTT. Protein sequence: CASSLAGGVEQYF. Supplemented by reference TRBV7-2 and TRBJ2-7, the full variable domain reads GAGVSQSPSNKVTEKGKDVELRCDPISGHTALYWYRQSLGQGLEFLIYFQGNSAPDKSGLPSDRFSAERTGGSVSTLTIQRTQQEDSAVYLCASSLAGGVEQYFGPGTRLTVT.

This clone occurred a few times. The chain recombines TRBV19 with TRBJ1-5; 9 bases match TRBD1. The V gene's germline CDR1 is LNHDA and CDR2 SQIVND (reference sequence). J lost 2 bases, V lost 7 bases, and 3 bases had no gene match. CDR3 size: 14 residues. The CDR3 nucleotides read TGTGCCAGTACCCGGGACAGGGGCAATCAGCCCCAGCATTTT. It translates to CASTRDRGNQPQHF.